Listed below are T cell receptor beta chains from one sample, sequenced in a study of T cells in Graves' hyperthyroidism and ophthalmopathy. Each CDR3 protein gets one entry after TCRdb re-called the multiplex PCR reads with MiXCR. Of 550,000 to 800,000 distinct CDR3 sequences listed, roughly 17% are singletons. The sample taken for sequencing was blood. Receptors were obtained from a man aged 45 to 65 with Graves' hyperthyroidism. The CDR3 runs from the conserved cysteine through the conserved F or W. D genes are given only for firm matches. The size entry is marked missing in some rows and otherwise reads once, few, many or a size class.

CDR3 length	V gene	J gene	clone size	D gene	CDR3 DNA	CDR3 protein
14	TRBV5-1	TRBJ1-1	many	TRBD1	TGCGCCAGCAGTTTGGGACAGGGGGCCACTGAAGCTTTCTTT	CASSLGQGATEAFF
10	TRBV2	TRBJ2-1	many	NA	TGTGCCAGCAATGTGGATGAGCAGTTCTTC	CASNVDEQFF
16	TRBV2	TRBJ1-2	NA	TRBD1	TGTGCCAGCAGTGGCCGGGACAGGGGGCGCATCTATGGCTACACCTTC	CASSGRDRGRIYGYTF
14	TRBV20-1	TRBJ1-6	few	NA	TGCAGTGCTAGAGAAGGTGGACGGGGACTCACCCTCCACTTT	CSAREGGRGLTLHF
15	TRBV3-1	TRBJ2-2	NA	NA	TGTGCCAGCAGCCAAGGGGTCTTCAACACCGGGGAGCTGTTTTTT	CASSQGVFNTGELFF
15	TRBV20-1	TRBJ2-1	NA	TRBD2	TGCAGTGCTAGAAGGGAGGGAACTTTAAGGAATGAGCAGTTCTTC	CSARREGTLRNEQFF
15	TRBV28	TRBJ2-3	many	NA	TGTGCCAGCAGTTTTGAGTCAGGGACGACAGATACGCAGTATTTT	CASSFESGTTDTQYF
14	TRBV9	TRBJ2-1	NA	NA	TGTGCCAGCAGCGTAGGAGCACTCCCGGATGAGCAGTTCTTC	CASSVGALPDEQFF
16	TRBV19	TRBJ2-1	many	NA	TGTGCCAGTACGGAGGAGCCTAGCGTGGTATCCAATGAGCAGTTCTTC	CASTEEPSVVSNEQFF
16	TRBV27	TRBJ2-4	many	TRBD2	TGTGCCAGCAGTTCCGGACTAGACTTAGCCAAAAACATTCAGTACTTC	CASSSGLDLAKNIQYF
17	TRBV7-9	TRBJ2-1	many	TRBD2	TGTGCCAGCAGCCCAACCGGGACTAGCGGGAGCTACAATGAGCAGTTCTTC	CASSPTGTSGSYNEQFF
15	TRBV2	TRBJ2-2	many	NA	TGTGCCAGCAGTTATTCGGGACTTAACACCGGGGAGCTGTTTTTT	CASSYSGLNTGELFF
18	TRBV9	TRBJ2-1	NA	TRBD2	TGTGCCAGCAGCGTAGCGACTAGCGGCGGAGGCTCCTACAATGAGCAGTTCTTC	CASSVATSGGGSYNEQFF
15	TRBV25-1	TRBJ1-6	NA	NA	TGTGCCAGCAGTGAAATTGGGAAGGGGGATTCACCCCTCCACTTT	CASSEIGKGDSPLHF
15	TRBV2	TRBJ2-3	many	TRBD2	TGTGCCAGCACGGTGCTAGCGGCCTCCACAGATACGCAGTATTTT	CASTVLAASTDTQYF
15	TRBV5-6	TRBJ2-7	few	NA	TGTGCCAGCGGACCCTTAAATCAGGAAACCTACGAGCAGTACTTC	CASGPLNQETYEQYF
15	TRBV9	TRBJ2-4	NA	NA	TGTGCCAGCAGCGAAAACCCCGGACCCCCCAACATTCAGTACTTC	CASSENPGPPNIQYF
14	TRBV3-1	TRBJ1-5	once	NA	TGTGCCAGCAGCCAAGATAGTAGGAGTCAGCCCCAGCATTTT	CASSQDSRSQPQHF
15	TRBV4-1	TRBJ2-7	NA	NA	TGCGCCAGCAGCCTGATGGGGGACTGGCCCTACGAGCAGTACTTC	CASSLMGDWPYEQYF
14	TRBV19	TRBJ1-2	NA	NA	TGTGCCAGTAGTATAGATCCTCAGGGCCACGGCTACACCTTC	CASSIDPQGHGYTF
17	TRBV28	TRBJ2-1	many	NA	TGTGCCAGCAGCCCCCGGGGGGCCGGTGGCTCCTACAATGAGCAGTTCTTC	CASSPRGAGGSYNEQFF
17	TRBV3-1	TRBJ2-2	few	TRBD2	TGTGCCAGCAGCCAAGGACTAGCGGGAGGGCCTACCGGGGAGCTGTTTTTT	CASSQGLAGGPTGELFF
16	TRBV5-5	TRBJ2-3	many	TRBD2	TGTGCCAGCAGCCAACGTCGAGCGGGAGACGCAGATACGCAGTATTTT	CASSQRRAGDADTQYF
17	TRBV6-1	TRBJ2-1	few	NA	TGTGCCAGCAGTTTTACAGCCGGGACATCACCCTACAATGAGCAGTTCTTC	CASSFTAGTSPYNEQFF
17	TRBV7-9	TRBJ1-3	NA	TRBD1	TGTGCCAGCAGCTCGGTAGGGGGCAGGCGTTCAGGAAACACCATATATTTT	CASSSVGGRRSGNTIYF
15	TRBV7-2	TRBJ2-7	few	TRBD2	TGTGCCAGCAGCTTAGTGACTAGCAGCTCCTACGAGCAGTACTTC	CASSLVTSSSYEQYF
15	TRBV6-1	TRBJ2-2	many	NA	TGTGCCAGCAGGGGCTGGGCAGGGGCGCGCGGGGAGCTGTTTTTT	CASRGWAGARGELFF
13	TRBV10-3	TRBJ1-5	NA	NA	TGTGCCACCCACAGGGAACTTAATCAGCCCCAGCATTTT	CATHRELNQPQHF
14	TRBV12-3/TRBV12-4	TRBJ2-2	few	NA	TGTGCCAGCGTAAGGCAGGGGAACACCGGGGAGCTGTTTTTT	CASVRQGNTGELFF
14	TRBV11-2	TRBJ1-1	many	TRBD1	TGTGCCAGCAGCTTCGACAGGGGGCTATCTGAAGCTTTCTTT	CASSFDRGLSEAFF
16	TRBV28	TRBJ2-5	NA	NA	TGTACCAGCAGTAGACTAGGGGGGGGGGCCCAAGAGACCCAGTACTTC	CTSSRLGGGAQETQYF
15	TRBV2	TRBJ2-7	NA	TRBD2	TGTGCCAGCAGCTGGGCAGCGGGAGGGTCCTACGAGCAGTACTTC	CASSWAAGGSYEQYF
18	TRBV7-9	TRBJ2-3	many	TRBD2	TGTGCCAGCAGCCCGCCTGGAATGGCTAGCGGGAGCACAGATACGCAGTATTTT	CASSPPGMASGSTDTQYF
15	TRBV5-4	TRBJ2-7	NA	TRBD2	TGTGCCAGCAACTTGGGACTAGCGGGAGTGTACGAGCAGTACTTC	CASNLGLAGVYEQYF
13	TRBV12-3/TRBV12-4	TRBJ2-7	many	NA	TGTGCCACCAGGGGACATTTAACCTACGAGCAGTACTTC	CATRGHLTYEQYF
16	TRBV6-2/TRBV6-3	TRBJ1-1	many	NA	TGTGCCAGCAGTTCCCCAGTTCAGTGGGGTCTCACTGAAGCTTTCTTT	CASSSPVQWGLTEAFF
14	TRBV28	TRBJ2-7	few	NA	TGTGCCAGCAGTTTAGTGAGCCACTCCTACGAGCAGTACTTC	CASSLVSHSYEQYF
16	TRBV7-6	TRBJ2-2	many	NA	TGTGCCAGCAGCTTGGAAAGGGGCCGGAACACCGGGGAGCTGTTTTTT	CASSLERGRNTGELFF
13	TRBV30	TRBJ2-1	many	NA	TGTGCCTGGAGTGTCCAGGGCTACAATGAGCAGTTCTTC	CAWSVQGYNEQFF
14	TRBV28	TRBJ2-1	many	NA	TGTGCCAGCTTAAAGACTAGTCTAAACAATGAGCAGTTCTTC	CASLKTSLNNEQFF
14	TRBV6-1	TRBJ2-5	many	NA	TGTGCCAGCAGTGAAGGGAACAGCCAAGAGACCCAGTACTTC	CASSEGNSQETQYF
13	TRBV29-1	TRBJ2-7	many	NA	TGCAGCGTTGAGGTTAGCGGCCGCTACGAGCAGTACTTC	CSVEVSGRYEQYF